The present TCR beta chain was sequenced within a study of cytomegalovirus exposure and HLA in healthy donors. As to this clone: Its specificity is unknown.

The study ran its PCR with 60 Vbeta and 13 Jbeta primers. Some clones are missing from TCRdb's copy, which holds only in-frame ones; the method was immunoSEQ multiplex PCR. The table records about 140,000 clones, approximately 71% of them present only once. Study-wide results and limits: At a 0.05 false discovery rate, a later analysis found around 15,000 TCR beta sequences to be associated with HLA alleles.

This TCR derives from a middle-aged man in good health and CMV-seronegative. Sequenced: PBMCs.

The CDR3 region has the DNA TGCGCCAGCAGCCAAGATCGGTCCGATACGCAGTATTTT. Translating it yields CASSQDRSDTQYF. The rearrangement joins TRBV4-3 to TRBJ2-3, with D hard to call. Germline V gives CDR1 LGHNA, CDR2 YSLEER. V lost 0 bases, J lost 6 bases, and 7 bases lay in between. The CDR3 length is 13 residues.